This T cell receptor (beta chain) is drawn from a study of control samples from healthy donors and cancer patients. TCRdb's table, derived via immunoSEQ multiplex PCR, lists solely in-frame clones and lacks some. The sample has about 120,000 clones, over 75% seen once. Sequencing input: blood. The sequence was obtained from a man aged 55 to 69 in good health.

In DNA, the CDR3 is TGTGCCAGCCGGGACATTGATGAAAAACTGTTTTTT. It is translated as CASRDIDEKLFF. V is TRBV28 and J is TRBJ1-4; tentatively, D is TRBD1 (6 bases). V lost 8 bases and J lost 6, with 10 bases in between. Looked up from germline, CDR1 is MDHEN and CDR2 is SYDVKM. This CDR3 has 12 residues.